The entry below gives a single T cell receptor (beta chain) sequence along with its context. Antigen specificity is unknown. The sample originates from a study of a mutant IDH1 vaccine in newly diagnosed glioma. Study-level findings and limits: Induction of immune responses by the vaccine occurred in 93.3% of patients. Top-clonotype changes in peripheral T cells seemed unrelated to pseudoprogression.

Measured with immunoSEQ multiplex PCR; TCRdb has only the in-frame clones, and not every one. The sample yields tens of thousands of clones, 88% seen once. The sample's time point: week 35, safety follow-up. One vaccine dose held 300 ug of mutant IDH1 20-mer peptide and came with topical imiquimod. Trimming removed 3 bases from V and 0 bases from J, with 11 bases in between. This CDR3 is built from 15 residues. Per the germline V gene, CDR1 is LNHDA and CDR2 is SQIVND (reference sequence). This chain links TRBV19 with TRBJ1-1, with a possible D match to TRBD1 (6 bases). This clonotype originated in a woman between 40 and 55 years old with glioma. This material consisted of PBMCs, taken from a glioma patient whose treatment included an IDH1 peptide vaccine. The CDR3 region has the DNA TGTGCCAGTAGTATCGGACAGTTCATGAACACTGAAGCTTTCTTT. Translating it yields CASSIGQFMNTEAFF.